Each of the 20 T cell receptor beta chains below was sequenced from the same sample in a study of shared clonotypes between healthy human individuals. Using immunoSEQ multiplex PCR, the repertoire was profiled, and TCRdb retains in-frame clones only, with some absent. This sample has some 360,000 clones, with over 70% found just once. The source material was memory CD4+ T cells sorted from blood. The sample's subset: CD45RA-negative fraction. These TCRs come from a man under 40 in good health.

The genes are TRBV5-1 and TRBJ2-3, with no clear D. Germline V gene sequence: CDR1 SGHRS, CDR2 YFSETQ. The length of the CDR3 is 14 residues. V was clipped by 1 base and J by 0 bases, with 6 bases between them. The CDR3 nucleotides are TGCGCCAGCAGCTTGCGGGTTAGCACAGATACGCAGTATTTT. The encoded protein is CASSLRVSTDTQYF.

The CDR3 DNA reads TGCGCCAGCAGCTTACAGCATAGCTCCTACAATGAGCAGTTCTTC. It yields the protein CASSLQHSSYNEQFF. The chain carries TRBV5-1 and TRBJ2-1; D unclear. Germline V lookup: CDR1 SGHRS, CDR2 YFSETQ. The ends were cut back, 2 bases at V and 0 bases at J, with 9 bases in the middle. CDR3 length: 15 amino acids.

The chain links TRBV6-1 to TRBJ1-4, with TRBD1 matching over 11 bases. Germline-derived CDR1 and CDR2 are MNHNS and SASEGT. Trimming cost V 6 bases and J 8 bases; bases outside gene matches: 5. The CDR3 runs 14 residues. The CDR3 nucleotides are TGTGCCAGCAGGGACAGGGGGCGAGGGGAAAAACTGTTTTTT. This codes for CASRDRGRGEKLFF.

The V and J genes are TRBV6-6 and TRBJ1-2, with unresolved D. This CDR3 has 13 amino acids. Per germline, CDR1 MNHNY and CDR2 SVGAGI (reference sequence). With 6 bases removed from V and 5 bases from J, the gap between germline ends came to 13 bases. The CDR3 region has the DNA TGTGCCAGCAGATCCGACACAAGATATGGCTACACCTTC. This codes for CASRSDTRYGYTF.

This clone was observed a few times. The chain carries TRBV2 and TRBJ2-2; D tentatively reads TRBD1 or TRBD2 (5 bases each). Trimming stripped 10 bases from V and 3 bases from J, with 9 bases between. This CDR3 is built from 12 residues. In germline, CDR1 is SNHLY, CDR2 FYNNEI. The CDR3 DNA follows: TGTGCCACCGGGGCGGACACCGGGGAGCTGTTTTTT. This codes for CATGADTGELFF.

V usage is TRBV28 and J usage is TRBJ2-1; TRBD2 agrees at 12 bases. V was pared by 8 bases and J by 0 bases, with 2 bases of the junction left unmatched. Germline lookup yields CDR1 MDHEN and CDR2 SYDVKM. The CDR3 sequence is 15 residues long. This CDR3 is CASATSGSSYNEQFF. For the CDR3, the DNA is TGTGCCAGCGCGACTAGCGGGAGCTCCTACAATGAGCAGTTCTTC.

The chain employs TRBV6-1 and TRBJ2-7; TRBD2 matches 7 bases. CDR1 MNHNS and CDR2 SASEGT come from the germline V gene. The CDR3 sequence is 14 residues long. With 5 bases clipped from V and 1 base from J, the junction kept 5 bases outside the gene matches. The CDR3 DNA is TGTGCCAGCAGTTCGCGGGAGACGTCCTACGAGCAGTACTTC. Its translation: CASSSRETSYEQYF.

The gene calls are TRBV7-8 and TRBJ2-5, with 9 bases identical to TRBD1. This CDR3 comprises 13 residues. Per the germline V gene, CDR1 is SGHVS and CDR2 is FQNEAQ. The V gene end was trimmed by 5 bases and the J gene end by 5 bases; junction bases not matched to a gene: 3. The CDR3 DNA sequence: TGTGCCAGCAGCAACGGACAGGGGGAGACCCAGTACTTC. It is translated as CASSNGQGETQYF.

The J gene is TRBJ1-5, the V gene TRBV7-9; D gene ambiguous. Germline V gene lookup returns CDR1 SEHNR and CDR2 FQNEAQ (reference sequence). The V and J ends lost 5 bases and 7 bases respectively, with 15 bases between them. The CDR3 length is 14 residues. DNA of the CDR3: TGTGCCAGCAGCCGTCTAGAACAGAAGCAGCCCCAGCATTTT. It is translated as CASSRLEQKQPQHF. The full variable domain, its missing parts supplied by reference TRBV7-9 and TRBJ1-5, is DTGVSQNPRHKITKRGQNVTFRCDPISEHNRLYWYRQTLGQGPEFLTYFQNEAQLEKSRLLSDRFSAERPKGSFSTLEIQRTEQGDSAMYLCASSRLEQKQPQHFGDGTRLSIL.

V is TRBV11-2 and J is TRBJ1-2; D is undetermined. V was clipped by 5 bases and J by 8 bases, with 15 bases between them. Per the germline V gene, CDR1 is SGHAT and CDR2 is FQNNGV. The CDR3 covers 13 residues. The CDR3 is CASSPVSVLGYTF. The CDR3 DNA follows: TGTGCCAGCAGCCCAGTTTCAGTACTCGGCTACACCTTC.

This clone has only one observation. For the CDR3, the DNA is TGTGCCAGCAGCCAAGGACAGGGGGGCGGCTTTAAACAAGAGACCCAGTACTTC. Translating it yields CASSQGQGGGFKQETQYF. J is TRBJ2-5 and V is TRBV11-1, with 10 bases that match TRBD1. This CDR3 comprises 18 residues. The germline CDR1 and CDR2 sequences are SGHAT and FQDESV (reference sequence). Trimming cost V 5 bases and J 2 bases; bases outside gene matches: 14.

This clone appeared once. V is TRBV5-1 and J is TRBJ2-7, with 7 bases that match TRBD1. Trimming at V came to 1 base and at J to 4 bases, leaving 8 bases not matched to a gene. From germline, CDR1 is SGHRS and CDR2 YFSETQ. There are 15 residues in the CDR3. CDR3 region: CASSLNRGGAYEQYF. DNA for the CDR3: TGCGCCAGCAGCTTGAACAGGGGTGGAGCTTACGAGCAGTACTTC.

This clone was picked up one time. V is TRBV5-1 and J is TRBJ2-1, with TRBD2 as a possible D gene (5 bases). Germline V lookup: CDR1 SGHRS, CDR2 YFSETQ. V was clipped by 3 bases and J by 2 bases, with 12 bases between them. The CDR3 has 15 amino acids. CDR3 loop: CASSSGINTYNEQFF. CDR3 DNA: TGCGCCAGCAGCTCCGGGATAAACACCTACAATGAGCAGTTCTTC.

The chain recombines TRBV30 with TRBJ1-3; TRBD1 might be the D (6 bases). CDR3 length equals 14 residues. Deletions cut 3 bases from V and 4 bases from J, with 13 bases between. The germline V gene has CDR1 GTSNPN and CDR2 SVGIG (reference sequence). In DNA, the CDR3 is TGTGCCTGGAGCAGGGGCTCGGGGGGAAACACCATATATTTT. This codes for CAWSRGSGGNTIYF.

V usage is TRBV7-8 and J usage is TRBJ2-1, with TRBD1 matching over 7 bases. V gave up 7 bases and J gave up 7 bases; unmatched junction bases: 16. The CDR3 loop spans 16 amino acids. The V gene's germline CDR1 is SGHVS and CDR2 FQNEAQ. CDR3 protein: CASTRTEGRGTNEQFF. CDR3 coding DNA: TGTGCCAGCACCCGGACCGAGGGCAGGGGGACGAATGAGCAGTTCTTC.

This CDR3 is CASSDLQGGETQYF. As DNA, the CDR3 is TGCGCCAGCTCTGACCTCCAGGGGGGGGAGACCCAGTACTTC. The chain joins TRBV5-1 to TRBJ2-5; TRBD1 or TRBD2 may be the D gene (7 bases each). Germline-derived CDR1 and CDR2 are SGHRS and YFSETQ. V dropped 7 bases and J dropped 5 bases, with 18 bases sitting between them. The CDR3 is 14 residues long.

The gene calls are TRBV10-3 and TRBJ2-5, with a weak D call TRBD1 (6 bases). The germline CDR1 and CDR2 sequences are ENHRY and SYGVKD. V was cut by 10 bases and J by 3 bases, with 12 bases left in between. The CDR3 consists of 12 residues. CDR3 residues: CATTGQEETQYF. CDR3 DNA sequence: TGTGCCACCACAGGGCAAGAAGAGACCCAGTACTTC.

The V call is TRBV6-1, the J call TRBJ2-3, with a possible D match to TRBD2 (6 bases). There are 15 residues in the CDR3. Germline V gives CDR1 MNHNS, CDR2 SASEGT. V was clipped by 3 bases and J by 6 bases, with 16 bases between them. This chain's CDR3 is CASSDRRSGVDTQYF. DNA for the CDR3: TGTGCCAGCAGTGATCGCCGCTCGGGGGTGGATACGCAGTATTTT.

V gene TRBV5-1 combines with J gene TRBJ1-1, with D unresolved. The CDR3 is 14 residues long. Per germline, CDR1 SGHRS and CDR2 YFSETQ. The V end lost 3 bases, the J end lost 1 base, and 10 bases lay between the germline ends. The CDR3 bases are TGCGCCAGCAGCTCTTCGCCGGGGAACACTGAAGCTTTCTTT. Its protein is CASSSSPGNTEAFF.

The V and J genes are TRBV7-2 and TRBJ2-3; D might be TRBD2 (7 bases). The ends were cut back, 2 bases at V and 4 bases at J, with 13 bases in the middle. Germline assignment: CDR1 SGHTA and CDR2 FQGNSA. The CDR3 runs to 15 residues. CDR3 DNA: TGTGCCAGCAGCTTAAGGACTAGGGGGTCAGATACGCAGTATTTT. Its protein product is CASSLRTRGSDTQYF. Drawing the rest from reference TRBV7-2 and TRBJ2-3, the complete variable domain is GAGVSQSPSNKVTEKGKDVELRCDPISGHTALYWYRQSLGQGLEFLIYFQGNSAPDKSGLPSDRFSAERTGGSVSTLTIQRTQQEDSAVYLCASSLRTRGSDTQYFGPGTRLTVL.